The present T cell receptor beta chain was sequenced within a study of blood T cell repertoires in COVID-19 (dated by TCRdb to 2020 to 2021). Regarding the research as a whole: Samples from collaborators originated in the United States, Italy and Spain and spanned both the acute and convalescent phases of COVID-19. Where available, HLA class I and class II types were obtained from metadata supplied by the sample provider rather than from assay-based typing. The sample metadata nearly always contained a de-identified subject ID, COVID-19 status, age in years and sex. The material from the prospective study consisted of cDNA or gDNA derived from T cells, B-cell-depleted T cells, or PBMCs. The dataset comprised deeply sampled blood TCRbeta repertoires from subjects exposed to, actively infected with, or recovered from COVID-19. The repertoires were made available in a free public database intended to serve as a resource for research on the immune response to SARS-CoV-2. Samples were obtained from the ongoing ImmuneRACE study (first 160 participants) and from about 1,300 subjects provided by 6 global collaborators. General conclusions and limits of the study: The amount of clinical and demographic metadata varied by source and participant and was provided uncurated.

Looking up the germline V gene yields CDR1 SGHVS and CDR2 FNYEAQ. Relative to germline, V is missing 2 bases and J is missing 1 base, with 3 bases of the junction outside any gene match. The CDR3 spans 15 residues, from the cysteine through the phenylalanine. The read is trimmed to its CDR3 DNA, 45 bases read in frame from base 1. Concerning this clone itself: No cognate antigen has been identified for it. No much larger clonotype is one base removed from it; base qualities were not supplied.

TCRbeta CDR3 regions were amplified from genomic DNA using the immunoSEQ Assay, a bias-controlled multiplex PCR. In the source study's methods: The number of nucleated cells in each sample was estimated by amplification of reference gene primers within the assay. To quantify the absolute abundance of each unique TCRbeta CDR3 rearrangement, sequence reads were collapsed and filtered. For each sample, productive Simpson clonality was calculated as the square root of Simpson's diversity index over productive rearrangements. This immuneACCESS table, as held by TCRdb, lists in-frame sequences with V and J called but not all clones. Of the missing ones, under half trace to an unresolved V gene in checked studies; the others have no known cause. D and trimming were read from the DNA, whereas the V and J calls and clone size are those reported in that table. Recorded for this sample are 240,000 or so clones; roughly four fifths of them occurred a single time. The ten most abundant clones make up around 2% of the sample.

A second Seattle source provided samples from volunteer blood donors who had recovered from COVID-19. Collaborating institutions collected whole blood in K2EDTA tubes following their own protocols. For TCRbeta analysis, collaborator samples were shipped as frozen whole blood, as isolated PBMCs, or as DNA extracted from either sample type. Sequencing used peripheral blood. The V and J genes are TRBV7-6 and TRBJ1-1; TRBD1 matches 8 bases in the middle. The clonotype comes from a man younger than 40 who had recovered from COVID-19. The DNA sequence is as follows: TGTGCCAGCAGCTTAACTGGACAGGGGAACACTGAAGCTTTCTTT. Its protein reads: CASSLTGQGNTEAFF.